The T cell receptor (beta chain) under discussion was sequenced for a study of CD8+ T cells in alopecia areata. Germline CDR1 and CDR2: NNHNN and SYGAGS (reference sequence). The CDR3 spans 15 residues. Losses at the gene ends were 0 bases for V and 3 bases for J; bases not matched to a gene: 5. Separation of pooled cutaneous lymph node cells was by sorting with CD4, CD8alpha, NKG2D, NKG2ACE and other markers. This clone was counted a few times. What it recognizes is unknown. Gene names are the mouse ones. The sequence runs out 4 residues before the end of the CDR3; the remainder is reconstructed from the germline J gene. RNA extraction was followed by reverse transcription into cDNA, which acted as the sequencing template. Using immunoSEQ multiplex PCR, the repertoire was profiled, and TCRdb retains in-frame clones only, with some absent. The specimen has roughly 260,000 clones, none found just once.

Overall study findings and caveats: Alphabeta T cells residing in normal skin are also sequenced in scalp samples.

This chain uses TRBV13-2 with TRBJ1-2, with 7 positions matching TRBD1. The sequence derives from a C3H/HeJ mouse with alopecia areata. This strain's MHC haplotype is H2-k. The specimen sequenced was CD4+ T cells sorted from a lymph node. The part of the CDR3 DNA that was read is TGTGCCAGCGGTGATGCGAGGGGGCGCGACTCC. Protein: CASGDARGRDS. The full CDR3 reads CASGDARGRDSDYTF.